This TCR beta chain was captured by sequencing in a study of blood T cell repertoires in COVID-19. Study as a whole: The study drew acute and convalescent COVID-19 samples from the United States, Italy and Spain.

Those who participated ranged in age from roughly 18 to 95 years and resided in about 24 US areas. Participant-given clinical history determined each cohort assignment. A PCR-confirmed or clinician-diagnosed COVID-19 case had contacted exposed participants within 2 weeks of entry. Deletions cut 3 bases from V and 1 base from J, with 16 bases between. Germline values: CDR1 SGDLS, CDR2 YYNGEE. CDR3 length: 17 amino acids. This clone appeared many times. Using immunoSEQ multiplex PCR, the repertoire was profiled, and TCRdb retains in-frame clones only, with some absent. Of about 240,000 clones in the sample, about 80% are singletons; the top ten hold approximately 4%.

Sequenced sample: PBMCs or T cells enriched from blood (not recorded which). V is TRBV9 and J is TRBJ2-2; tentative D call: TRBD2 (5 bases). The source of this sequence is a woman aged 35 to 49 who had been exposed to COVID-19. The CDR3, as DNA: TGTGCCAGCAGCGCAGGTGTTTATGAGGGGAACACCGGGGAGCTGTTTTTT. Translated: CASSAGVYEGNTGELFF. Drawing the rest from reference TRBV9 and TRBJ2-2, the complete variable domain is DSGVTQTPKHLITATGQRVTLRCSPRSGDLSVYWYQQSLDQGLQFLIQYYNGEERAKGNILERFSAQQFPDLHSELNLSSLELGDSALYFCASSAGVYEGNTGELFFGEGSRLTVL.